Listed here are 10 T cell receptor beta chains from one sample, sequenced in a study of shared T cell receptors in the human thymus (dated by TCRdb to the early 2020s). The protocol used for the library was the immunoSEQ multiplex PCR assay. TCRdb took this table from immuneACCESS and kept in-frame rearrangements with V and J called. Such tables lack part of the clones; where checked against another copy, unresolved V genes explain under half of the gap, and the rest is unexplained. The sample includes some 660,000 clones, with 80% to 90% observed a single time. Of the sample, about 0.0094% is held by the ten largest clones. Separately, the same data were catalogued under a study of human thymus T cells.

Input material: thymocytes. The receptors stem from a boy under three years old with a congenital heart defect. Donor details come from another sample of the same person, matched by shared clones.

The chain couples TRBV14 to TRBJ1-1; possibly TRBD1 for D (6 bases). Germline lookup yields CDR1 SGHDN and CDR2 FVKESK. The CDR3 has 14 residues. Trimming pared 1 base from V and 13 bases from J, leaving 19 bases between. CDR3 sequence (DNA): TGTGCCAGCAGCCAAGGTGCCGGACAGAAAGGTGGTTTCTTT. This translates into CASSQGAGQKGGFF.

J is TRBJ2-5 and V is TRBV5-6; 7 positions match TRBD2. Germline CDR1 reads SGHDT; CDR2 reads YYEEEE. The CDR3 spans 14 residues. Trimming at V came to 1 base and at J to 2 bases, leaving 2 bases not matched to a gene. In DNA form, the CDR3 reads TGTGCCAGCAGCTTGACTAGCGCTCAAGAGACCCAGTACTTC. Its translation is CASSLTSAQETQYF.

J is TRBJ2-1 and V is TRBV28, with 7 bases identical to TRBD1. This CDR3 has 15 residues. V shed 5 bases, J shed 1 base, and the junction held 5 bases outside the gene matches. Per the germline V gene, CDR1 is MDHEN and CDR2 is SYDVKM. The chain's CDR3 is CASSQQGWSYNEQFF. CDR3 sequence (DNA): TGTGCCAGCAGTCAACAGGGGTGGTCCTACAATGAGCAGTTCTTC.

This chain connects TRBV5-8 to TRBJ2-7; D possibly corresponds to TRBD1 (5 bases). Trimming shortened V by 4 bases and J by 9 bases, and 17 bases separated the two germline ends. This CDR3 contains 13 residues. Germline V gene sequence: CDR1 SGHTS, CDR2 YDEGEE. The chain's CDR3 is CASSPLGPLGQYF. CDR3 nucleotides: TGTGCCAGCAGCCCCCTGGGGCCGCTAGGGCAGTACTTC.

The chain is built from TRBV25-1 and TRBJ2-2; 12 bases map to TRBD2. J lost 4 bases, V lost 3 bases, and 6 bases had no gene match. In germline, CDR1 is MGHDK, CDR2 SYGVNS. This CDR3 has 17 residues. The chain's CDR3 is CASSDPTSGSPTGELFF. CDR3 coding DNA: TGTGCCAGCAGTGACCCGACTAGCGGGAGCCCCACCGGGGAGCTGTTTTTT.

The chain couples TRBV28 to TRBJ1-3; D is ambiguous. Germline V gene lookup returns CDR1 MDHEN and CDR2 SYDVKM. Trimming took off 3 bases at V and 7 bases at J, with 19 bases between the two ends. There are 16 residues in the CDR3. The CDR3 region has the DNA TGTGCCAGCAGTTTGGCCCTACGCGGGATAGGGAACACCATATATTTT. Residues: CASSLALRGIGNTIYF.

This clone occurred a few times. The chain carries TRBV6-5 and TRBJ2-7, with 9 bases fitting TRBD1. The CDR3 loop spans 14 amino acids. Looked up from germline, CDR1 is MNHEY and CDR2 is SVGAGI. V was pared by 2 bases and J by 2 bases, with 1 base of the junction left unmatched. The CDR3 spells CASSYGTGTYEQYF. The DNA of the CDR3 is TGTGCCAGCAGTTACGGGACAGGGACCTACGAGCAGTACTTC.

A note on this clone: One end of the junction varies from germline; a read error may be responsible. The V gene is TRBV19, the J gene TRBJ1-5; 9 bases are a match to TRBD1. This CDR3 spans 17 amino acids. From germline, CDR1 is LNHDA and CDR2 SQIVND (reference sequence). The CDR3 nucleotides read TGTGCCAGTAGTCTAGACAGGGGGACGTATAGCAATCAGCCCCAGCATTTT. It codes for CASSLDRGTYSNQPQHF.

This clone was seen a few times. This sequence joins TRBV28 and TRBJ1-3; TRBD1 is a possible D gene (5 bases). Deletions cut 3 bases from V and 4 bases from J, with 10 bases between. Germline CDR1 and CDR2: MDHEN and SYDVKM. The CDR3 is made up of 14 amino acids. CDR3 loop: CASSFSPGGNTIYF. CDR3 DNA: TGTGCCAGCAGTTTCAGTCCAGGGGGAAACACCATATATTTT.

The chain recombines TRBV18 with TRBJ2-1, with a possible D match to TRBD2 (6 bases). Germline loops: CDR1 KGHSH, CDR2 LQKENI. The CDR3 loop spans 13 amino acids. V lost 3 bases to trimming and J lost 5 bases, with 8 bases between them. The CDR3 region has the DNA TGTGCCAGCTCACCCGGACTAAACAATGAGCAGTTCTTC. It is translated as CASSPGLNNEQFF.